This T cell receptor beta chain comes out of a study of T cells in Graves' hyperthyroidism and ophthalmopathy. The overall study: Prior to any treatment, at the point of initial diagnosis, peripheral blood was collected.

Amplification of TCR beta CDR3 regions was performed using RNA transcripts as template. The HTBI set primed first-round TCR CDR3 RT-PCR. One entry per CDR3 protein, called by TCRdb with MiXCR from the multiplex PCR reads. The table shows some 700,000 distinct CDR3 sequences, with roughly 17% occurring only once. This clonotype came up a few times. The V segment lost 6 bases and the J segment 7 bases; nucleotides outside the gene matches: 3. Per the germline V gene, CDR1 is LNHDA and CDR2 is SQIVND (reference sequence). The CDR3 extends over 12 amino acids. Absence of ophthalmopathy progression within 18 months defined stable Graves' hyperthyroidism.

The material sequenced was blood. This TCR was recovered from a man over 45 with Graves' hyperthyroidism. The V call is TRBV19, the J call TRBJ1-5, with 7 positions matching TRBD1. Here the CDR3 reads CASRTGSQPQHF. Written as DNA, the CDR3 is TGTGCCAGTAGGACAGGGAGCCAGCCCCAGCATTTT.